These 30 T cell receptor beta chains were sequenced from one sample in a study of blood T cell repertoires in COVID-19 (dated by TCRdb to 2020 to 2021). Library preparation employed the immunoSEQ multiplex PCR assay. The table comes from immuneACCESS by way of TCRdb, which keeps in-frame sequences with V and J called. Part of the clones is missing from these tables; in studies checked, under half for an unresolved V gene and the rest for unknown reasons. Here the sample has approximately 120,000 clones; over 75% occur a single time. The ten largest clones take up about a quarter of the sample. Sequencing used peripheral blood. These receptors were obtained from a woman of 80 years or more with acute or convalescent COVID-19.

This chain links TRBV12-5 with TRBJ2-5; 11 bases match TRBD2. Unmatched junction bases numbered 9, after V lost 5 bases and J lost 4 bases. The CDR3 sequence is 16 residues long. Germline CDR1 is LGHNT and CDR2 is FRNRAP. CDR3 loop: CASGTATSGGRETQYF. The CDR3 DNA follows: TGTGCTAGTGGTACTGCTACTAGCGGGGGCCGAGAGACCCAGTACTTC.

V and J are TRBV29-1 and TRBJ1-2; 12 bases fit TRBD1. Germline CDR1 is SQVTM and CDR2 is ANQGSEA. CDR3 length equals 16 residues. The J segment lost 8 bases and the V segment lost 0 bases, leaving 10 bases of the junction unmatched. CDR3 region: CSVEDHPGTGGWGYTF. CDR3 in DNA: TGCAGCGTTGAAGATCACCCAGGGACAGGGGGCTGGGGCTACACCTTC.

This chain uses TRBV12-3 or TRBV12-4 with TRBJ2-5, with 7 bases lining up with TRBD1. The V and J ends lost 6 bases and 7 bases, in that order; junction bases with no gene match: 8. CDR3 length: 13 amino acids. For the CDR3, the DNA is TGTGCCAGCAGCCGTACAGGGGATGGGACCCAGTACTTC. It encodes CASSRTGDGTQYF.

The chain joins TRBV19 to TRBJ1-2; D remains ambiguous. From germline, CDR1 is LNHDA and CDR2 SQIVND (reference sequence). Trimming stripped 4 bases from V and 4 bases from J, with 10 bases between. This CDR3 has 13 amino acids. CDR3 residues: CASSSLRSYGYTF. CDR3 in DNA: TGTGCCAGTAGTAGCCTCAGGTCCTATGGCTACACCTTC.

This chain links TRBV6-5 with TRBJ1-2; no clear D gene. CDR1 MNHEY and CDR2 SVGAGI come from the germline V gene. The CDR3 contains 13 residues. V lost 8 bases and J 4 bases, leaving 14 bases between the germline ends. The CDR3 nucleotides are TGTGCCAGCGCCCCGGGTCGGGGCTATGGCTACACCTTC. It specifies CASAPGRGYGYTF.

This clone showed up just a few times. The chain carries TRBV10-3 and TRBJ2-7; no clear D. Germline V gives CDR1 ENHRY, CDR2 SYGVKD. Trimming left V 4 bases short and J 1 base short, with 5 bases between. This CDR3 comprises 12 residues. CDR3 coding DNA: TGTGCCATCAGTGGACAATCCTACGAGCAGTACTTC. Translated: CAISGQSYEQYF.

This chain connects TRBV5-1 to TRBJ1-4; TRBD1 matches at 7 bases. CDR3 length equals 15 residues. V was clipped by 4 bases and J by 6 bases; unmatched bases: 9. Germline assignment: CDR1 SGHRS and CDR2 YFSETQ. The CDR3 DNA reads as TGCGCCAGCAGCCCAGCTCGGGACAGATATGAAAAACTGTTTTTT. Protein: CASSPARDRYEKLFF.

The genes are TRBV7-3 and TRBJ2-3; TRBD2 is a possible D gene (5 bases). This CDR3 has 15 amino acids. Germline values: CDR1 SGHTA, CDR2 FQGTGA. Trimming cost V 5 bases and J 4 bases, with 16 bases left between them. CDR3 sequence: CASSPRAGTADTQYF. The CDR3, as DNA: TGTGCCAGCAGCCCACGTGCGGGCACAGCAGATACGCAGTATTTT. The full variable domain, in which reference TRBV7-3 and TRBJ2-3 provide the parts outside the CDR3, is GAGVSQTPSNKVTEKGKYVELRCDPISGHTALYWYRQSLGQGPEFLIYFQGTGAADDSGLPNDRFFAVRPEGSVSTLKIQRTERGDSAVYLCASSPRAGTADTQYFGPGTRLTVL.

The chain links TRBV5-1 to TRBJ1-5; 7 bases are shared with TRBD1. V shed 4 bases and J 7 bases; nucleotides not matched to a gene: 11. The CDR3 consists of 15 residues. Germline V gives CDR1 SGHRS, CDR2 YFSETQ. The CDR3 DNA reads TGCGCCAGCAGCCTAACAGGGGTGTCCAGCCAGCCCCAGCATTTT. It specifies CASSLTGVSSQPQHF.

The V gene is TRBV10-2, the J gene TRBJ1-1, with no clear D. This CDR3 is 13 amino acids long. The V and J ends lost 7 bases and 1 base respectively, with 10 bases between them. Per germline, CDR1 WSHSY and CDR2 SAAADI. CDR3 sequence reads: CASMNQWNTEAFF. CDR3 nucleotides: TGCGCCAGCATGAACCAGTGGAACACTGAAGCTTTCTTT.

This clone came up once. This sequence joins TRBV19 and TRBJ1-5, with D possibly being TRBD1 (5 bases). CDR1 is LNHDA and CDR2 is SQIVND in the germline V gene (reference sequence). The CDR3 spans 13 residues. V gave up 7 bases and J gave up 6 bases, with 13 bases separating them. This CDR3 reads CASKVDRTQPQHF. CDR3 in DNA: TGTGCCAGTAAGGTAGACAGAACTCAGCCCCAGCATTTT.

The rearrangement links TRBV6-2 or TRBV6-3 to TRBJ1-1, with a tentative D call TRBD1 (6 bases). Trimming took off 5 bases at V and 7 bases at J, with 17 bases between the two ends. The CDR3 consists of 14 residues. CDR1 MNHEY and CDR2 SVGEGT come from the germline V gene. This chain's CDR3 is CASSRLGGAGEAFF. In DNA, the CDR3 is TGTGCCAGCAGTAGGCTTGGGGGGGCCGGTGAAGCTTTCTTT.

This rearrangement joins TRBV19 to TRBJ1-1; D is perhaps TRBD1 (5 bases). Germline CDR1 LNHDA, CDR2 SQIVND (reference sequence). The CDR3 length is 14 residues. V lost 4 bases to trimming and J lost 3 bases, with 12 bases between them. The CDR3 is CASSKDIGYTEAFF. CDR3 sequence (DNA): TGTGCCAGTAGTAAGGACATCGGGTACACTGAAGCTTTCTTT.

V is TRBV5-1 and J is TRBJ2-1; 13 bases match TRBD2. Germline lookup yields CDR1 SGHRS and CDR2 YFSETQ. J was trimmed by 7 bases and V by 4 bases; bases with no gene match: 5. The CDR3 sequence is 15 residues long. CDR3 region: CASSAGTSGVNEQFF. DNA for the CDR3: TGCGCCAGCAGCGCCGGGACTAGCGGGGTTAATGAGCAGTTCTTC.

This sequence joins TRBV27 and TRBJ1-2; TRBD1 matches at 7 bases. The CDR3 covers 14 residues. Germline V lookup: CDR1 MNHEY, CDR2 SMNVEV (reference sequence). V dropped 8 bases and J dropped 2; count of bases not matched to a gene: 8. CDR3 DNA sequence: TGTGCCAGCCGGGTGACAGGGACAAACTATGGCTACACCTTC. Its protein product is CASRVTGTNYGYTF.

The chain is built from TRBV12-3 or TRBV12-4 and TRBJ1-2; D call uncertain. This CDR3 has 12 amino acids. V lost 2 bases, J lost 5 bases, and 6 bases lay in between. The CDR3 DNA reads TGTGCCAGCAGTTTAAGCAAGTATGGCTACACCTTC. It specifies CASSLSKYGYTF.

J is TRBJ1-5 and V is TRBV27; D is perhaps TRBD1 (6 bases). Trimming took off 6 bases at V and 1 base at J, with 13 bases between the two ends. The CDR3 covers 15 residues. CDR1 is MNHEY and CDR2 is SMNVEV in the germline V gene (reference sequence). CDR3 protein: CASRTQGGSNQPQHF. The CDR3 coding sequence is TGTGCCAGCAGAACACAGGGAGGGAGCAATCAGCCCCAGCATTTT.

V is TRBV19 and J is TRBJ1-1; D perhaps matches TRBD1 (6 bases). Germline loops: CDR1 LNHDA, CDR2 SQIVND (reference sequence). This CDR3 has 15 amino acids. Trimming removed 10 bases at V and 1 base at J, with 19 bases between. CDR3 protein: CATEGRGQKNTEAFF. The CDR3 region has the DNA TGTGCCACCGAGGGGAGAGGACAGAAGAACACTGAAGCTTTCTTT.

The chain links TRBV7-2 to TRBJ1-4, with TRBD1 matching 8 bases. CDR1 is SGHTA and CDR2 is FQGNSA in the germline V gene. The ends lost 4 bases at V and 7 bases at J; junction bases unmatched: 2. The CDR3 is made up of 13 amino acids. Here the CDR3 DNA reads TGTGCCAGCAGCTATGACAGGGGTGAAAAACTGTTTTTT. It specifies CASSYDRGEKLFF.

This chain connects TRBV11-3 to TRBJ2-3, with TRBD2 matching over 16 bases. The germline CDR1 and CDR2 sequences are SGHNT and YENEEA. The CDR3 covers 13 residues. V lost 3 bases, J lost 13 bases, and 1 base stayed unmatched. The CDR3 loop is CASSFGTSGGEYF. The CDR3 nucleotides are TGTGCCAGCAGCTTTGGGACTAGCGGGGGGGAGTATTTT.

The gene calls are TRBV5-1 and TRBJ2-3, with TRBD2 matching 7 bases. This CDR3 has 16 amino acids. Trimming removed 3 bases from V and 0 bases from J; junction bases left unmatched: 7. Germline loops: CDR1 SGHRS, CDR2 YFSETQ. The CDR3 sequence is CASSSGLVPSTDTQYF. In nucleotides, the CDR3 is TGCGCCAGCAGCTCCGGACTAGTCCCTAGCACAGATACGCAGTATTTT.

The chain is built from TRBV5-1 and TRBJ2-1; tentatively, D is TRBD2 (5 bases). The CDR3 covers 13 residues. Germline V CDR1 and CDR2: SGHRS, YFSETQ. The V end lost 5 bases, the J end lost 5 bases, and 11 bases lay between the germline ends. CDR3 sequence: CASRVGDNNEQFF. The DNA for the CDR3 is TGCGCCAGCAGAGTGGGAGACAACAATGAGCAGTTCTTC.

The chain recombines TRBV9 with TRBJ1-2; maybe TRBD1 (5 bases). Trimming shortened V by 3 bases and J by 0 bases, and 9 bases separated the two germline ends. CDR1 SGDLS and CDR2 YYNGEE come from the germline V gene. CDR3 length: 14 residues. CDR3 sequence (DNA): TGTGCCAGCAGCGGACGACAGCCTAACTATGGCTACACCTTC. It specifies CASSGRQPNYGYTF.

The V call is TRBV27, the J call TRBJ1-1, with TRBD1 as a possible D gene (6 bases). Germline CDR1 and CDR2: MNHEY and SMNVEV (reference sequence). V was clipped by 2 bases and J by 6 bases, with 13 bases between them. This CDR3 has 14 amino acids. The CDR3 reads CASSLGRGGPEAFF. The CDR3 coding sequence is TGTGCCAGCAGTTTAGGAAGGGGGGGTCCTGAAGCTTTCTTT.

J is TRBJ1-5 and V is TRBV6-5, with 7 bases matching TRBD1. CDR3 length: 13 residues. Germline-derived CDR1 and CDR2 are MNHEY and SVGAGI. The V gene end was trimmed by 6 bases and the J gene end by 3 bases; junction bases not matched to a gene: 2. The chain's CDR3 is CASRGQINQPQHF. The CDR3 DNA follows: TGTGCCAGCAGGGGACAGATCAATCAGCCCCAGCATTTT.

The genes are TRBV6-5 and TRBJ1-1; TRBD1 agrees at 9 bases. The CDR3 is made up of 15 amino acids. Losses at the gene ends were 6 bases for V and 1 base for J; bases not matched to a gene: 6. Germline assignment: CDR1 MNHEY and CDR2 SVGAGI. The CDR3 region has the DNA TGTGCCAGCAGCCATCGGACAGGGGCGAACACTGAAGCTTTCTTT. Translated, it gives CASSHRTGANTEAFF.

CDR3 nucleotides: TGCGCCAGTAGACAGGGGTTCGGGGAGCTGTTTTTT. Residues: CASRQGFGELFF. V usage is TRBV5-1 and J usage is TRBJ2-2, with TRBD1 identical over 8 bases. This CDR3 is built from 12 residues. Per the germline V gene, CDR1 is SGHRS and CDR2 is YFSETQ. The J segment lost 7 bases and the V segment lost 8 bases, leaving 4 bases of the junction unmatched.

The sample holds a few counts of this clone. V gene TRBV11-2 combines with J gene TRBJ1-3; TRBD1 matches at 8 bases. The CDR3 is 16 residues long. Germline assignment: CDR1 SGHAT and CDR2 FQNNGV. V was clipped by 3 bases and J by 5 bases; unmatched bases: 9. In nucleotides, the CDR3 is TGTGCCAGCAGCTTCCCCTTTAGGACAGGGCGAAACACCATATATTTT. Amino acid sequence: CASSFPFRTGRNTIYF.

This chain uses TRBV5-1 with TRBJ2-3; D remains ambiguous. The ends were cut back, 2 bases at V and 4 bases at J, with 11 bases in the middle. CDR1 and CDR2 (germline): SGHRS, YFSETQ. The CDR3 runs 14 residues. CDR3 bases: TGCGCCAGCAGCTTCGGTCGCGTGGCAGATACGCAGTATTTT. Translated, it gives CASSFGRVADTQYF.

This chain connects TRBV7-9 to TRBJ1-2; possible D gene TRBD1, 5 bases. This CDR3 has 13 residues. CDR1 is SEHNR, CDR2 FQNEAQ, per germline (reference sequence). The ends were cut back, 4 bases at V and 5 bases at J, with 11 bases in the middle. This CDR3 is CASSSNTGYGYTF. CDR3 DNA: TGTGCCAGCAGCTCAAATACAGGTTATGGCTACACCTTC.